The 12 T cell receptor beta chains listed next were all sequenced from one sample in a study of T cell responses to AZD1222 COVID-19 vaccine. The protocol was immunoSEQ multiplex PCR, while the TCRdb copy is restricted to in-frame clones and leaves out a portion. This sample has 120,000 or so clones, with 90% found just once. Sequences were derived from peripheral blood, sampled on day 0 of MenACWY control vaccination. Source of these receptors: an adult in good health.

The gene calls are TRBV18 and TRBJ2-1; 7 bases align to TRBD2. The CDR3 sequence is 16 residues long. J lost 3 bases, V lost 1 base, and 6 bases had no gene match. CDR1 and CDR2 from the germline V gene are KGHSH and LQKENI. The CDR3 sequence: CASSPRWTRDYNEQFF. In DNA form, the CDR3 reads TGTGCCAGCTCACCACGATGGACTAGGGACTACAATGAGCAGTTCTTC.

The V and J genes are TRBV7-9 and TRBJ2-7, with 8 positions matching TRBD2. CDR3 length: 14 amino acids. J was trimmed by 7 bases and V by 4 bases; bases with no gene match: 9. CDR1 is SEHNR, CDR2 FQNEAQ, per germline (reference sequence). This CDR3 reads CASSSRLARGEQYF. CDR3 DNA sequence: TGTGCCAGCAGCTCCAGACTAGCGCGGGGGGAGCAGTACTTC.

The sample holds a few counts of this clone. The genes are TRBV7-9 and TRBJ2-1; tentatively, D is TRBD1 (6 bases). Germline CDR1 reads SEHNR; CDR2 reads FQNEAQ (reference sequence). The CDR3 sequence is 15 residues long. With 5 bases removed from V and 0 bases from J, the gap between germline ends came to 11 bases. CDR3 sequence: CASSKTGVSYNEQFF. CDR3 sequence (DNA): TGTGCCAGCAGCAAGACAGGCGTCTCCTACAATGAGCAGTTCTTC.

The table lists this clone with a count of one. This sequence joins TRBV5-6 and TRBJ2-2, with 8 bases fitting TRBD2. This CDR3 comprises 18 residues. Trimming removed 2 bases from V and 2 bases from J; junction bases left unmatched: 11. In germline, CDR1 is SGHDT, CDR2 YYEEEE. The DNA for the CDR3 is TGTGCCAGCAGCTTTACTAGCGGAGCCTATCTCAACACCGGGGAGCTGTTTTTT. Amino acids: CASSFTSGAYLNTGELFF.

The gene calls are TRBV9 and TRBJ2-1; TRBD2 matches 14 bases. The trim removed 2 bases at V and 8 bases at J, leaving 15 bases unmatched. Germline V lookup: CDR1 SGDLS, CDR2 YYNGEE. This CDR3 has 19 residues. Written as DNA, the CDR3 is TGTGCCAGCAGCGTCGAAAAGGGACTAGCGGGAGCTTTTAGCTATGAGCAGTTCTTC. This translates into CASSVEKGLAGAFSYEQFF.

V usage is TRBV5-3 and J usage is TRBJ1-2; tentative D call: TRBD1 (5 bases). TRBV5-3 is an ORF for which the function is uncertain. The CDR3 is 15 amino acids. V was clipped by 4 bases and J by 8 bases, with 21 bases between them. The CDR3 bases are TGTGCCAGAAGCCCCAGACACCGGGACTCGGGAGGCTACACCTTC. Its translation: CARSPRHRDSGGYTF.

The V call is TRBV27, the J call TRBJ1-4, with D perhaps TRBD1 (5 bases). The CDR3 covers 14 residues. V gave up 3 bases and J gave up 6 bases, with 11 bases separating them. CDR1 and CDR2 (germline): MNHEY, SMNVEV (reference sequence). The DNA of the CDR3 is TGTGCCAGCAGTTTTAGGAGGGACGATGAAAAACTGTTTTTT. Amino acids: CASSFRRDDEKLFF.

V and J are TRBV4-1 and TRBJ1-4; 7 bases are a match to TRBD1. CDR3 length: 15 amino acids. Trimming took 4 bases from V and 4 from J; bases not matched to a gene: 6. The germline V gene has CDR1 MGHRA and CDR2 YSYEKL. CDR3 DNA sequence: TGCGCCAGCAGCCCCGGGACAGCCGATAATGAAAAACTGTTTTTT. This codes for CASSPGTADNEKLFF.

Written as DNA, the CDR3 is TGCGCCAGCAGCTTGGGACAGGGTGCAGATACGCAGTATTTT. It translates to CASSLGQGADTQYF. This chain connects TRBV5-1 to TRBJ2-3, with 7 bases that match TRBD1. With V trimmed by 0 bases and J by 4 bases, 2 bases remained unmatched. The CDR3 sequence is 14 residues long. Germline assignment: CDR1 SGHRS and CDR2 YFSETQ.

CDR3 nucleotides: TGTGCCAGCAGCCAAGATGGGACTAGCGGGGATGAGCAGTTCTTC. Translated, it gives CASSQDGTSGDEQFF. The V and J genes are TRBV4-2 and TRBJ2-1; TRBD2 matches at 13 bases. Trimming at V came to 0 bases and at J to 8 bases, leaving 1 base not matched to a gene. This CDR3 comprises 15 residues. Germline V gene data show CDR1 as LGHNA and CDR2 as YNFKEQ.

This rearrangement joins TRBV6-2 or TRBV6-3 to TRBJ2-7, with 8 bases matching TRBD2. Trimming cost V 4 bases and J 4 bases; bases outside gene matches: 18. Germline lookup yields CDR1 MNHEY and CDR2 SVGEGT. The CDR3 contains 18 residues. In DNA, the CDR3 is TGTGCCAGCAGTTCAAGTAGTAGCGGGGCCCGATGGACTTACGAGCAGTACGTC. Protein: CASSSSSSGARWTYEQYV.

The V and J genes are TRBV19 and TRBJ1-1; D is perhaps TRBD1 (6 bases). The CDR3 spans 13 residues. CDR1 is LNHDA, CDR2 SQIVND, per germline (reference sequence). Trimming took 6 bases from V and 2 from J, leaving 10 bases between them. The CDR3 protein is CASRMTGNTEAFF. CDR3 coding DNA: TGTGCCAGTAGAATGACAGGAAACACTGAAGCTTTCTTT.